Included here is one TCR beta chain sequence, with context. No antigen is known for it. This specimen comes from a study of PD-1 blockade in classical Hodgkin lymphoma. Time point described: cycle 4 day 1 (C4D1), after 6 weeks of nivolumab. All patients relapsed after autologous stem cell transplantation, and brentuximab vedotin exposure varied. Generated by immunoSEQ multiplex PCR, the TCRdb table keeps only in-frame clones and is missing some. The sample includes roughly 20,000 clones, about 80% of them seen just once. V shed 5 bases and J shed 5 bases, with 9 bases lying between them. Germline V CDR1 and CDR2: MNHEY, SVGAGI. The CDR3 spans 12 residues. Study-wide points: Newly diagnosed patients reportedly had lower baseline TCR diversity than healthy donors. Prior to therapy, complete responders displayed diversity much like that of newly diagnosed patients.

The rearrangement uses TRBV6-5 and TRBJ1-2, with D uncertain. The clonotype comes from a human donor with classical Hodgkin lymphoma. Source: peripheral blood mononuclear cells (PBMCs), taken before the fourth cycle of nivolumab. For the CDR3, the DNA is TGTGCCAGCAGTCCCGGACCATATGGCTACACCTTC. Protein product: CASSPGPYGYTF.